Below, one TCR beta chain is given with its context. Its cognate antigen is unknown. The sample comes from a study of blood T cells in healthy people across ages. Study overall: About one barcoded beta molecule per two T cells was the capture yield of template switching. Study conclusions and caveats: A strong correlation between TCR beta diversity and naive T cell percentage was seen. A conclusive naive versus antigen-experienced comparison was prevented by the unsorted PBMCs.

Healthy Caucasian individuals from Russia aged roughly 6 to 100 were enrolled as donors. The germline gives CDR1 SEHNR, CDR2 FQNEAQ (reference sequence). V was clipped by 1 base and J by 5 bases, with 9 bases between them. This CDR3 region has 13 residues. Then a second PCR, running roughly 7 to 11 cycles, was carried out with a sample-barcoded 5' primer and a J-beta primer mix. TCRdb reanalysed the 5' RACE reads using MiXCR and keeps one entry per CDR3 protein. The profile covers roughly 800,000 distinct CDR3 sequences, with more than 45% appearing a single time and around 22% taken by the ten largest.

The chain joins TRBV7-9 to TRBJ2-7, with a tentative D call TRBD2 (5 bases). This receptor was obtained from a man in his thirties or forties in good health. The sequencing sample was made of blood. CDR3 in amino acids: CASSLVVGDEQYF. The CDR3 DNA is TGTGCCAGCAGCTTAGTTGTCGGGGACGAGCAGTACTTC. The whole variable domain, remainder taken from reference TRBV7-9 and TRBJ2-7, is DTGVSQNPRHKITKRGQNVTFRCDPISEHNRLYWYRQTLGQGPEFLTYFQNEAQLEKSRLLSDRFSAERPKGSFSTLEIQRTEQGDSAMYLCASSLVVGDEQYFGPGTRLTVT.